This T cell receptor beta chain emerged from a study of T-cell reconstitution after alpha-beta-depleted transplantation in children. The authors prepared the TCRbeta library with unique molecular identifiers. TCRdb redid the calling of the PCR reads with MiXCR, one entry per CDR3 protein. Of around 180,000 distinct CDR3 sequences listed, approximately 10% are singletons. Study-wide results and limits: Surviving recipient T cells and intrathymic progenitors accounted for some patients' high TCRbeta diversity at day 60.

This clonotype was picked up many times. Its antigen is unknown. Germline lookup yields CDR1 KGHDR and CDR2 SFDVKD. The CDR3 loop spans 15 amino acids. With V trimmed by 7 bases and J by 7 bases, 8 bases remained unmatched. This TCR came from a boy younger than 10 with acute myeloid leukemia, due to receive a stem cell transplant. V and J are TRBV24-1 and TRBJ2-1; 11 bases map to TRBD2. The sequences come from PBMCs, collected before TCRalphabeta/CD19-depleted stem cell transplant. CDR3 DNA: TGTGCCACCAGACCGACTAGCGGGAACAGAAATGAGCAGTTCTTC. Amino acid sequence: CATRPTSGNRNEQFF.